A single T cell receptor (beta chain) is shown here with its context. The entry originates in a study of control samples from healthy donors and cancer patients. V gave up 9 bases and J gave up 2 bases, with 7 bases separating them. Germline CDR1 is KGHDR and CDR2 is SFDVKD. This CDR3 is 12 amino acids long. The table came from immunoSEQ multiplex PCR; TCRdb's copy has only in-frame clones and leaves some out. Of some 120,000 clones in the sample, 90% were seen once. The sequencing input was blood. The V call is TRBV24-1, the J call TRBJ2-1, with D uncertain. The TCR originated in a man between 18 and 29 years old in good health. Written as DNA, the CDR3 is TGTGCCACCGAAGCCACCTACAATGAGCAGTTCTTC. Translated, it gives CATEATYNEQFF.